This paragraph reports one TCR beta chain. This sample was taken from a study of blood T cell repertoires in COVID-19. At the level of the study: From T cells, B-cell-depleted T cells, or PBMCs came the material, which was cDNA or gDNA.

The CDR3 totals 15 residues. Methods used by the authors: Estimation of nucleated cell counts was performed using reference gene primer amplification. This table comes from immunoSEQ multiplex PCR, and its TCRdb copy is limited to in-frame clones, with some not included. That table is the source of V, J and clone size, and D and trimming were worked out from the DNA. The table has 150,000 to 200,000 clones, over 80% seen once; the top ten hold over 5%. Which cohort a participant joined came from the clinical history participants gave. This clonotype was sampled from a man aged 70 or older who had been exposed to COVID-19. The V call is TRBV21-1, the J call TRBJ2-3; the D call of TRBD1 is as the table states it, not checked on the DNA. TRBV21-1 is listed as a pseudogene. Material for sequencing was PBMCs or T cells enriched from blood (not recorded which). CDR3 loop: CASSKNGRITDTQYF. The CDR3 DNA is TGTGCCAGCAGCAAAAATGGCAGAATCACAGATACGCAGTATTTT.